The next 7 T cell receptor beta chains were all read from a single sample in a study of human T cells and chemical hapten exposure. TCRdb fed the 5' RACE reads into MiXCR, producing one record per CDR3 protein. Among 81,000 or so distinct CDR3 sequences, 7% to 8% were seen once, and the ten largest hold about 2.1%. It was unfractionated whole blood from which total RNA was extracted. The receptors originated from a male donor in good health.

This clonotype was counted ten times or more. The J gene is TRBJ1-2, the V gene TRBV6-5; D is possibly TRBD1 (5 bases). The CDR3 covers 14 residues. Deletions cut 6 bases from V and 0 bases from J, with 11 bases between. The germline V gene encodes CDR1 MNHEY and CDR2 SVGAGI. In nucleotides, the CDR3 is TGTGCCAGCAGGTCCGGGACTTCTAACTATGGCTACACCTTC. Its translation is CASRSGTSNYGYTF.

This clonotype came up a few times. Here the CDR3 DNA reads TGTGCCAGCAGTTCGGGACAGAGACACTACACCTTC. Protein product: CASSSGQRHYTF. The chain couples TRBV12-3 or TRBV12-4 to TRBJ1-2, with TRBD1 identical over 7 bases. J lost 10 bases, V lost 4 bases, and 6 bases had no gene match. This CDR3 has 12 amino acids.

This clonotype was seen at least ten times. The chain links TRBV20-1 to TRBJ1-6; TRBD1 matches 10 bases. The CDR3 loop spans 17 amino acids. The germline CDR1 and CDR2 sequences are DFQATT and SNEGSKA (reference sequence). V was pared by 1 base and J by 6 bases, with 9 bases of the junction left unmatched. As DNA, the CDR3 is TGCAGTGCTAGAGTCTCGGACAGGGGGTCTCTTAATTCACCCCTCCACTTT. Residues: CSARVSDRGSLNSPLHF.

This clonotype has more than one count but fewer than ten. The rearrangement links TRBV7-9 to TRBJ1-1, with D possibly matching TRBD1 (5 bases). Germline V gene lookup returns CDR1 SEHNR and CDR2 FQNEAQ (reference sequence). Trimming pared 0 bases from V and 1 base from J, leaving 12 bases between. The CDR3 length is 16 residues. The CDR3: CASSLAPRQQNTEAFF. The CDR3 DNA follows: TGTGCCAGCAGCTTAGCCCCCCGACAGCAGAACACTGAAGCTTTCTTT. Supplemented by reference TRBV7-9 and TRBJ1-1, the full variable domain reads DTGVSQNPRHKITKRGQNVTFRCDPISEHNRLYWYRQTLGQGPEFLTYFQNEAQLEKSRLLSDRFSAERPKGSFSTLEIQRTEQGDSAMYLCASSLAPRQQNTEAFFGQGTRLTVV.

The chain links TRBV19 to TRBJ1-2, with no clear D. This CDR3 has 15 residues. CDR1 is LNHDA and CDR2 is SQIVND in the germline V gene (reference sequence). The germline V and J ends were trimmed by 2 bases and 4 bases, with 14 bases remaining between them. Here the CDR3 reads CASSIRLRGGYGYTF. The CDR3 DNA sequence: TGTGCCAGTAGTATAAGATTACGGGGAGGCTATGGCTACACCTTC.

This clonotype was seen many times. The chain has TRBV27 and TRBJ2-7; D is perhaps TRBD1 (6 bases). Germline V gives CDR1 MNHEY, CDR2 SMNVEV (reference sequence). There are 15 residues in the CDR3. V shed 5 bases and J shed 2 bases, with 16 bases lying between them. This chain's CDR3 is CASSPVPGQTYEQYF. DNA of the CDR3: TGTGCCAGCAGTCCCGTCCCGGGACAAACCTACGAGCAGTACTTC.

The sample holds many counts of this clonotype. The chain recombines TRBV12-3 or TRBV12-4 with TRBJ1-5, with D unclear. Trimming removed 3 bases from V and 2 bases from J, with 8 bases in between. The CDR3 spans 14 residues. The CDR3 loop reads CASSFSGGNQPQHF. The CDR3 DNA sequence: TGTGCCAGCAGTTTCTCGGGCGGCAATCAGCCCCAGCATTTT.